Listed below are T cell receptor beta chains from one sample, sequenced in a study of T cell repertoires in cytomegalovirus infection. A single record per CDR3 protein comes from TCRdb applying MiXCR to the reads. The table shows 300,000 to 400,000 distinct CDR3 sequences, with 9.5% occurring only once. Material for sequencing was PBMCs. The receptors here all came from a human donor in good health (CMV status not recorded). Some clones in this sample may be carry-over from other donors' samples. Both conserved end residues are part of each CDR3. A D gene is named only where the DNA matches it firmly. A row's size may be missing; if present it is once, few, many or a size class.

cdr3_length	v_call	j_call	d_call	clone_size	cdr3_nt	cdr3_aa
15	TRBV6-5	TRBJ2-1	TRBD2	NA	TGTGCCAGCAGTCATAGCGGGGGGGCTGAAAATGAGCAGTTCTTC	CASSHSGGAENEQFF
14	TRBV7-2	TRBJ2-3	NA	many	TGTGCCAGCAGCTTCCAGCGGAGCACAGATACGCAGTATTTT	CASSFQRSTDTQYF
16	TRBV10-3	TRBJ2-7	NA	few	TGTGCCATCAGTGAGTTACAAGCGCAGAGCTCCTACGAGCAGTACTTC	CAISELQAQSSYEQYF
16	TRBV20-1	TRBJ2-1	NA	many	TGCAGTGCTTTACTCAGTGGTCCTAACTCCTACAATGAGCAGTTCTTC	CSALLSGPNSYNEQFF
12	TRBV7-3	TRBJ2-1	NA	few	TGTGCCAGCGGCAGGGGTAACAATGAGCAGTTCTTC	CASGRGNNEQFF
14	TRBV11-2	TRBJ2-2	NA	few	TGTGCCAGCAGCCAACCGGACAGTTTGGGGGAGCTGTTTTTT	CASSQPDSLGELFF
16	TRBV7-9	TRBJ1-1	TRBD1	many	TGTGCCAGCAGACAAACAGGGGATCTGATGAACACTGAAGCTTTCTTT	CASRQTGDLMNTEAFF
14	TRBV7-2	TRBJ2-1	NA	NA	TGTGCCAGCAGCCCTGAGTGGTCCTACAATGAGCAGTTCTTC	CASSPEWSYNEQFF
15	TRBV7-2	TRBJ1-2	NA	many	TGTGCCAGCAGCCGCAAGGACAGCTCTAACTATGGCTACACCTTC	CASSRKDSSNYGYTF
16	TRBV19	TRBJ2-6	NA	NA	TGTGCCAGTACCCCCCTCGGGACTTCCGGGGCCAACGTCCTGACTTTC	CASTPLGTSGANVLTF
14	TRBV7-2	TRBJ2-5	NA	many	TGTGCCAGCAGCTTAGTCTCTAGCTCACAGACCCAGTACTTC	CASSLVSSSQTQYF
17	TRBV3-1	TRBJ1-1	NA	few	TGTGCCAGCAGCCAACCCATTGGGGTTGGGATGAGCACTGAAGCTTTCTTT	CASSQPIGVGMSTEAFF
15	TRBV2	TRBJ2-5	TRBD2	many	TGTGCCAGCAGTGATGGGACTAGCGGGGTTGAGACCCAGTACTTC	CASSDGTSGVETQYF
14	TRBV12-3/TRBV12-4	TRBJ1-3	NA	NA	TGTGCCAGCAGCTTGTCCGGCTCTGGAAACACCATATATTTT	CASSLSGSGNTIYF
12	TRBV19	TRBJ2-2	NA	many	TGTGCCAGTATGGGGTACACCGGGGAGCTGTTTTTT	CASMGYTGELFF
17	TRBV20-1	TRBJ2-4	NA	many	TGCAGTGCTAGAGATCCCGGGGGAATGATGGCCAAAAACATTCAGTACTTC	CSARDPGGMMAKNIQYF
12	TRBV7-8	TRBJ1-1	TRBD1	many	TGTGCCAGCAGCTTAGGGACAGGGGAGCGTTTCTTT	CASSLGTGERFF
15	TRBV7-9	TRBJ2-7	TRBD2	few	TGTGCCAGCAGCCGGACTAGCGGGAGTCTCTACGAGCAGTACTTC	CASSRTSGSLYEQYF
15	TRBV7-2	TRBJ1-4	TRBD1	many	TGTGCCAGCAGCCAGCCACGACAGGGGTTGGCAAAACTGTTTTTT	CASSQPRQGLAKLFF
14	TRBV15	TRBJ1-6	NA	few	TGTGCCACCAGCAGAGATTGGGGTAATTCACCCCTCCACTTT	CATSRDWGNSPLHF
14	TRBV2	TRBJ2-2	NA	NA	TGTGCCAGCAGTTGGACAGTGAACACCGGGGAGCTGTTTTTT	CASSWTVNTGELFF
14	TRBV7-2	TRBJ2-5	TRBD1	many	TGTGCCAGCAGCTCACGGGACAGGGCCGAGACCCAGTACTTC	CASSSRDRAETQYF
17	TRBV12-3/TRBV12-4	TRBJ1-4	NA	few	TGTGCCAGCAGTTATCAGGGGCGGGGGGCTTCTAATGAAAAACTGTTTTTT	CASSYQGRGASNEKLFF
15	TRBV18	TRBJ2-3	NA	few	TGTGCCAGCTCACCGGGTGGCGGATACACAGATACGCAGTATTTT	CASSPGGGYTDTQYF